In its sample, the clone carrying this T cell receptor (beta chain) was seen a few times. Its target is not known. This CDR3 spans 14 amino acids. V was shortened by 1 base and J by 0 bases, with 6 bases between the two germline ends. The V gene's germline CDR1 is SEHNR and CDR2 FQNEAQ (reference sequence). This entry belongs to a study of T cell responses to AZD1222 COVID-19 vaccine. Study observations and caveats: Rises in breadth and depth of Spike-specific TCRs came after two AZD1222 doses. In a largely white British group with more females than males, clonal diversity was possibly underestimated.

TCRdb keeps only in-frame clones here, not all; method: immunoSEQ multiplex PCR. The data hold approximately 84,000 clones, with 85% to 90% observed a single time. The TCR originated in an adult in good health. Sequencing used peripheral blood, obtained on day 0 of AZD1222 vaccination. This chain links TRBV7-9 with TRBJ1-1; no clear D. The CDR3 region has the DNA TGTGCCAGCAGCTTAGAACCGATGAACACTGAAGCTTTCTTT. Amino acids: CASSLEPMNTEAFF. The complete variable domain, with remaining parts taken from reference TRBV7-9 and TRBJ1-1, reads DTGVSQNPRHKITKRGQNVTFRCDPISEHNRLYWYRQTLGQGPEFLTYFQNEAQLEKSRLLSDRFSAERPKGSFSTLEIQRTEQGDSAMYLCASSLEPMNTEAFFGQGTRLTVV.